Each of the 5 T cell receptor beta chains below was sequenced from the same sample in a study of shared clonotypes between healthy human individuals. Sequencing used immunoSEQ multiplex PCR; TCRdb keeps in-frame clones, though not all of them. The table records 2.3 million or so clones, more than 80% of them present only once. Specimen: naive CD4+ T cells from PBMCs. Subset reported: CD45RA+ positively selected. The receptors here all came from a man younger than 30 in good health. Some clones in this sample may be carry-over from other donors' samples.

This chain uses TRBV7-9 with TRBJ1-1, with D maybe TRBD1 (6 bases). CDR1 is SEHNR and CDR2 is FQNEAQ in the germline V gene (reference sequence). The CDR3 loop spans 15 amino acids. Trimming left V 1 base short and J 1 base short, with 10 bases between. The CDR3 sequence: CASSLGGQPNTEAFF. Here the CDR3 DNA reads TGTGCCAGCAGCTTAGGGGGACAACCGAACACTGAAGCTTTCTTT.

Comments on this clone: Additional DNA sequences in this sample encode the identical CDR3. This rearrangement joins TRBV28 to TRBJ1-5; a possible D gene is TRBD1 (5 bases). The germline gives CDR1 MDHEN, CDR2 SYDVKM. V was trimmed by 5 bases and J by 4 bases, leaving 9 bases between them. The CDR3 spans 13 residues. CDR3 sequence: CASSLGANQPQHF. Here the CDR3 DNA reads TGTGCCAGCAGTCTCGGGGCTAATCAGCCCCAGCATTTT.

The chain couples TRBV29-1 to TRBJ2-3, with 9 nucleotides matching TRBD2. The CDR3 sequence is 15 residues long. The V gene end was trimmed by 4 bases and the J gene end by 4 bases; junction bases not matched to a gene: 9. Per germline, CDR1 SQVTM and CDR2 ANQGSEA. As DNA, the CDR3 is TGCAGCGTTGCAGGCGGTAGCGGGAGACCAGATACGCAGTATTTT. It codes for CSVAGGSGRPDTQYF.

This rearrangement joins TRBV5-4 to TRBJ2-1, with 14 bases lining up with TRBD2. This CDR3 has 16 amino acids. The germline V gene has CDR1 SGHNT and CDR2 YYREEE (reference sequence). V shed 3 bases and J 7 bases; nucleotides not matched to a gene: 6. CDR3 protein: CASSWGTSGRRNEQFF. The DNA of the CDR3 is TGTGCCAGCAGCTGGGGGACTAGCGGGAGACGTAATGAGCAGTTCTTC.

This chain joins TRBV5-4 and TRBJ2-1; TRBD2 agrees at 15 bases. This CDR3 has 17 amino acids. V dropped 4 bases and J dropped 2; count of bases not matched to a gene: 4. In germline, CDR1 is SGHNT, CDR2 YYREEE (reference sequence). Here the CDR3 reads CASSQGLAGGTYNEQFF. CDR3 DNA: TGTGCCAGCAGCCAAGGACTAGCGGGAGGGACCTACAATGAGCAGTTCTTC.